This T cell receptor beta chain derives from a study of T-cell reconstitution after alpha-beta-depleted transplantation in children. As concerns this clonotype: Its antigen is currently unknown.

Germline CDR1 reads DFQATT; CDR2 reads SNEGSKA (reference sequence). The CDR3 consists of 12 residues. Trimming removed 3 bases from V and 11 bases from J, with 16 bases in between. General study results and limits: Expanded clones from the graft, numbering several hundred, reportedly supplied alpha-beta T cells about two months after transplant.

Researchers prepared the TCRbeta library using unique molecular identifiers, the study reports. TCRdb itself ran the PCR reads through MiXCR, one entry per CDR3 protein. The sample has just under 350,000 distinct CDR3 sequences; around 15% are singletons. The sample was PBMCs, mostly from graft donor cells, taken 360 days after TCRalphabeta/CD19-depleted stem cell transplant. The chain joins TRBV20-1 to TRBJ1-1; D may be TRBD1 (6 bases). This TCR was sampled from a male patient aged 2-15 years who had a stem cell transplant for acute lymphoblastic leukemia, so the T cells may come from the graft donor. CDR3 DNA sequence: TGCAGTGCTAGCCAGGGGTTAGGTCGTGCTTTCTTT. This codes for CSASQGLGRAFF.